Sequencing of this T cell receptor (beta chain) was carried out in a study of CD8 T cells in Susac syndrome. The CDR3 runs 11 residues. CDR1 SQVTM and CDR2 ANQGSEA come from the germline V gene. V lost 7 bases and J 7 bases, leaving 10 bases between the germline ends. Reverse transcription of about 0.45 to 1 ug RNA used random hexamers. TCRdb independently ran MiXCR on the immunoSEQ multiplex PCR reads; one entry per CDR3 protein. The table includes under 550,000 distinct CDR3 sequences, roughly 85% detected once. The V gene is TRBV29-1, the J gene TRBJ2-2; D gene unclear. Material for sequencing was CD8+ T cells from PBMCs. This TCR was recovered from a human donor with multiple sclerosis. In DNA, the CDR3 is TGCAGCGCCCCCGTCGGCGGGGAGCTGTTTTTT. Its protein product is CSAPVGGELFF.